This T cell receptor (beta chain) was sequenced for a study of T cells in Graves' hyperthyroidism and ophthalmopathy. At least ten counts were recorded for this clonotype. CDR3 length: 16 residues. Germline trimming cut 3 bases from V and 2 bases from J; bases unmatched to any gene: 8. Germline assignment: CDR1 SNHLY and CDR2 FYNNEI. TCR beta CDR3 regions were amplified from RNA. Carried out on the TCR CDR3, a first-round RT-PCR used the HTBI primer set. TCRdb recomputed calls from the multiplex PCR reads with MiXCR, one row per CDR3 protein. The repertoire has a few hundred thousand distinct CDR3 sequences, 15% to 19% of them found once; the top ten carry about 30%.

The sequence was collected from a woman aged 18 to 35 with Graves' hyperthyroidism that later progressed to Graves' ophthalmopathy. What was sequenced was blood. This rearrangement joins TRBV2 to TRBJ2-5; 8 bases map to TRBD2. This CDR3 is CASSEWLAGPQETQYF. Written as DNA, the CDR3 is TGTGCCAGCAGTGAGTGGCTAGCGGGCCCACAAGAGACCCAGTACTTC.